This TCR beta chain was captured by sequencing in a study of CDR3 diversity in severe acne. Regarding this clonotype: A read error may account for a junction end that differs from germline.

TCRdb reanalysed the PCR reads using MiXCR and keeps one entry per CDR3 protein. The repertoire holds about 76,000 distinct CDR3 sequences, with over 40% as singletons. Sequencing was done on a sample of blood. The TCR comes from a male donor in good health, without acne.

CDR3 protein: CASSAFARSSSGELVF. The CDR3 bases are TGTGCCAGCAGTGCCTTCGCCAGGTCATCCAGCGGGGAGCTGGTTTTT. This chain uses TRBV28 with TRBJ2-2; 7 nucleotides line up with TRBD2. The CDR3 is 16 residues long. Germline CDR1 and CDR2: MDHEN and SYDVKM.